The present entry profiles one TCR beta chain with its context. This specimen comes from a study of control samples from healthy donors and cancer patients. CDR3 length: 12 amino acids. CDR1 is MDHEN, CDR2 SYDVKM, per germline. Trimming removed 8 bases from V and 9 bases from J; junction bases left unmatched: 9. TCRdb's table, derived via immunoSEQ multiplex PCR, lists solely in-frame clones and lacks some. Here the sample spans about 120,000 clones, approximately 92% being singletons. Specimen: PBMCs. This receptor was identified in a woman between 45 and 65 years old with colorectal cancer. The chain combines TRBV28 with TRBJ1-1; 7 bases line up with TRBD1. CDR3 DNA: TGTGCCAGCCGCAGGGGACAGCGCCAAGCTTTCTTT. It is translated as CASRRGQRQAFF. Complete variable domain (other parts from reference TRBV28 and TRBJ1-1): DVKVTQSSRYLVKRTGEKVFLECVQDMDHENMFWYRQDPGLGLRLIYFSYDVKMKEKGDIPEGYSVSREKKERFSLILESASTNQTSMYLCASRRGQRQAFFGQGTRLTVV.